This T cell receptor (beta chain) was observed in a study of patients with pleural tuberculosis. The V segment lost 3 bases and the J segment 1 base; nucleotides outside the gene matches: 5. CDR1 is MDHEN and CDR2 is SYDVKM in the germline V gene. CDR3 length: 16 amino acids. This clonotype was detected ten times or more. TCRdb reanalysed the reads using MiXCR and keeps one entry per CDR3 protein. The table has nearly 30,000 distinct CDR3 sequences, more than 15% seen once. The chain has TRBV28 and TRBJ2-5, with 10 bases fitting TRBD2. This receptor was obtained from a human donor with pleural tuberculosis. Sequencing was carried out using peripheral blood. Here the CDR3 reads CASSFGLADPQETQYF. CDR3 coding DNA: TGTGCCAGCAGTTTCGGACTAGCGGATCCCCAAGAGACCCAGTACTTC.